The following is a T cell receptor beta chain sequence with its context. Its antigen is currently unknown. This CDR3 is 20 amino acids long. Germline V gene lookup returns CDR1 LNHNV and CDR2 YYDKDF (reference sequence). V dropped 0 bases and J dropped 0; count of bases not matched to a gene: 14. The entry originates in a study of CD8+CD57+ T cells in acquired aplastic anemia. Genomic DNA, serving as template, underwent TCR beta VDJ and CDR3 profiling. TCRdb re-analysed the reads in MiXCR, keeping a single row per CDR3 protein. The sample consists of some 180,000 distinct CDR3 sequences, roughly 65% of them appearing once. Study-level findings and limits: No significant patient-versus-control difference appeared in CD8+ Simpson's diversity. Sharing between patients and controls was observed for about 27 CD8+ CDR3 sequences.

The sequenced patients had an expansion of CD8+CD57+ cells seen by flow cytometry. Severe acquired aplastic anemia was diagnosed in all patients. The clonotype originates from a human donor with aplastic anemia. Material: sorted CD4+, CD8+, or CD8+CD57+ T cells (not recorded which) from PBMCs. V gene TRBV15 combines with J gene TRBJ1-5; TRBD1 matches at 7 bases. The CDR3 sequence is CATSRDRTTGWENSNQPQHF. CDR3 in DNA: TGTGCCACCAGCAGAGATCGAACGACAGGGTGGGAGAATAGCAATCAGCCCCAGCATTTT.